This TCR beta chain came from a study of PD-1 blockade in classical Hodgkin lymphoma (TCRdb year 2020). In the study overall: Nivolumab dosing was 3 mg/kg intravenously every 2 weeks, continuing until either disease progression or unacceptable toxicity. The study used TCR beta sequencing and CyTOF to define a peripheral blood immune signature of response to PD-1 blockade in classical Hodgkin lymphoma.

Details on this clone: Its antigen is currently not known. No per-base quality is available; no much larger clone lies one base away.

The Qiagen DNeasy kit was used to extract genomic DNA both from unsorted PBMCs and from the negatively selected CD4+ and CD8+ fractions. TCR beta CDR3 regions were amplified by immunoSEQ multiplex PCR using primers annealing to V and J segments. A synthetic immune receptor repertoire was used to minimize amplification bias, and any residual bias was removed computationally once sequencing was done. Per the source publication's procedure: Repertoire diversity was quantified as the Shannon entropy index using custom Python scripts. Unsorted, CD4+ and CD8+ repertoires were analyzed separately, except in combined analyses where CD4+ and CD8+ sequences were merged in silico. Clonal expansion was defined as at least a 2-fold frequency increase after treatment relative to C1D1, with a pseudocount of 0.5 for undetected baseline clones. Clones with 0 or 1 copy at C1D1 were defined as singleton clones, while clones with 2 or more copies were defined as non-singleton clones. Clones expanded in unsorted samples were labelled as CD4+, CD8+ or unknown by matching protein sequences in sorted samples from the same patient. Wilcoxon tests were applied to paired samples to test diversity changes from C1D1 to C4D1. Imported from immuneACCESS, the table was reduced by TCRdb to in-frame sequences with V and J called. These copies leave out some clones; in studies compared against another copy, an unresolved V gene accounts for under half, and the cause of the remainder is not known. V, J and clone size were drawn from that table, and D and trimming were deduced from the DNA. The sample table holds tens of thousands of clones, of which roughly 80% were seen once. About 15% of the sample rests with the top ten.

Broader findings and caveats from the paper: Diversity was lower in patients who began nivolumab less than 1 year after ASCT, so these patients were left out of later analyses to avoid confounding by immune reconstitution. Among trial patients, those achieving complete response had baseline diversity similar to that of newly diagnosed patients, while diversity was significantly lower in partial responders and progressors. Baseline TCR diversity was reported to be lower in newly diagnosed patients than in healthy donors and to be lower still in relapsed/refractory patients. Only a single clinical trial cohort was studied, and what caused the repertoire differences, possibly disease activity or prior therapy, remained undefined. CD4+ but not CD8+ TCR diversity rose significantly by C4D1 (p=0.0027 vs p=0.16), most apparent in complete responders (p=0.02).

Interpreted using the paper, the time point label stands for: cycle 1 day 1 (C1D1), immediately before nivolumab initiation. Relapse after autologous stem cell transplantation had occurred in all trial patients, and cohorts A, B and C were distinguished by prior brentuximab vedotin exposure. The trial cohort comprised 60 or so patients with relapsed/refractory classical Hodgkin lymphoma whose best overall responses were complete response, partial response or progressive disease. Trial patients were treated with single-agent nivolumab in the multi-cohort phase II CheckMate 205 trial. An independent review committee assessed best overall response using the 2007 International Working Group response criteria. Trial PBMCs were collected just before the start of nivolumab (C1D1) and during therapy at cycle 2 day 1 and cycle 4 day 1. Peripheral blood was collected in 8 mL Vacutainer Cell Preparation Tubes, from which PBMCs were isolated by centrifugation and then cryopreserved.

Based on the germline V gene (reference sequence), the CDR1 and CDR2 sequences are MNHEY and SMNVEV. The V and J ends are trimmed by 3 bases and 2 bases, leaving 8 bases between them. From cysteine to phenylalanine, the CDR3 is 13 amino acids long. Here the CDR3 DNA is all that survives: 39 bases in frame from base 1. Sample: peripheral blood mononuclear cells (PBMCs), taken at baseline. This receptor chain uses TRBV27 and TRBJ2-7; the D gene is not confidently resolved. The receptor comes from a human donor with classical Hodgkin lymphoma. Read as DNA, the sequence is TGTGCCAGCAGTTTTCGCCCCACCTACGAGCAGTACTTC. Its coded protein is CASSFRPTYEQYF.